The 21 T cell receptor beta chains given below trace back to one sample, sequenced in a study of a mutant IDH1 vaccine in newly diagnosed glioma. Sequencing used immunoSEQ multiplex PCR; TCRdb keeps in-frame clones, though not all of them. The sample has around 87,000 clones, about 83% seen once; the top ten hold 7.4%. Time point noted: baseline, week 1 (first vaccination visit). The treatment denotes: pre-vaccination baseline after standard-of-care therapy. Source: PBMCs, taken from a glioma patient treated with radiotherapy, temozolomide or both. The receptors shown here come from a woman aged 45-65 years with glioma.

The chain uses TRBV28 and TRBJ2-5; no clear D. V lost 5 bases to trimming and J lost 9 bases, with 25 bases between them. Germline loops: CDR1 MDHEN, CDR2 SYDVKM. CDR3 length: 16 amino acids. CDR3: CASSTARSGPTRAQYF. The CDR3 DNA reads as TGTGCCAGCAGTACCGCCCGTTCCGGGCCAACAAGGGCCCAGTACTTC.

J is TRBJ1-2 and V is TRBV6-1, with D possibly being TRBD1 (5 bases). Per germline, CDR1 MNHNS and CDR2 SASEGT. The CDR3 spans 12 residues. The V end lost 6 bases, the J end lost 2 bases, and 7 bases lay between the germline ends. CDR3 sequence reads: CASRTVNYGYTF. Here the CDR3 DNA reads TGTGCCAGCAGGACAGTAAACTATGGCTACACCTTC.

This clone was counted only a few times. This chain links TRBV6-5 with TRBJ1-1; the D is unclear. The V and J ends lost 3 bases and 0 bases respectively, with 11 bases between them. The CDR3 length is 15 residues. The V gene's germline CDR1 is MNHEY and CDR2 SVGAGI. CDR3 loop: CASSYQESLNTEAFF. The CDR3 DNA reads TGTGCCAGCAGTTATCAGGAGTCGTTGAACACTGAAGCTTTCTTT.

This chain joins TRBV28 and TRBJ2-7; weak D call: TRBD1 (6 bases). V gave up 4 bases and J gave up 3 bases, with 10 bases separating them. The CDR3 covers 13 residues. Germline-derived CDR1 and CDR2 are MDHEN and SYDVKM. This CDR3 is CASSWGHNYEQYF. CDR3 in DNA: TGTGCCAGCAGTTGGGGACACAACTACGAGCAGTACTTC.

The sample holds a few counts of this clone. J is TRBJ1-2 and V is TRBV27, with 7 positions matching TRBD1. The V segment lost 8 bases and the J segment 4 bases; nucleotides outside the gene matches: 10. The CDR3 sequence is 14 residues long. In germline, CDR1 is MNHEY, CDR2 SMNVEV (reference sequence). Here the CDR3 reads CASGNRQGGYGYTF. The CDR3 DNA reads as TGTGCCAGCGGAAACCGACAGGGAGGCTATGGCTACACCTTC.

The chain combines TRBV4-1 with TRBJ1-2, with D unclear. V lost 4 bases and J lost 6, with 15 bases in between. This CDR3 contains 14 residues. CDR1 MGHRA and CDR2 YSYEKL come from the germline V gene. The CDR3 reads CASSRNGREDGYTF. CDR3 DNA sequence: TGCGCCAGCAGCCGGAACGGGAGGGAGGATGGCTACACCTTC.

V usage is TRBV2 and J usage is TRBJ1-1, with D possibly matching TRBD1 (5 bases). The V gene's germline CDR1 is SNHLY and CDR2 FYNNEI. The CDR3 covers 16 residues. Trimming pared 3 bases from V and 5 bases from J, leaving 19 bases between. The CDR3 is CASSDDQGLILTEAFF. Written as DNA, the CDR3 is TGTGCCAGCAGTGACGATCAGGGACTTATCTTAACTGAAGCTTTCTTT. The full variable domain, in which reference TRBV2 and TRBJ1-1 provide the parts outside the CDR3, is EPEVTQTPSHQVTQMGQEVILRCVPISNHLYFYWYRQILGQKVEFLVSFYNNEISEKSEIFDDQFSVERPDGSNFTLKIRSTKLEDSAMYFCASSDDQGLILTEAFFGQGTRLTVV.

The J gene is TRBJ1-4, the V gene TRBV7-8; tentatively, D is TRBD1 (6 bases). CDR1 SGHVS and CDR2 FQNEAQ come from the germline V gene. V lost 3 bases and J 1 base, leaving 15 bases between the germline ends. This CDR3 is built from 17 residues. CDR3 sequence: CASSFQGTPRTNEKLFF. In DNA, the CDR3 is TGTGCCAGCAGCTTCCAGGGGACTCCCCGAACTAATGAAAAACTGTTTTTT.

This sequence joins TRBV28 and TRBJ1-2; D ambiguous. Germline V gene sequence: CDR1 MDHEN, CDR2 SYDVKM. The CDR3 extends over 13 amino acids. V shed 5 bases and J shed 3 bases, with 10 bases lying between them. The CDR3 loop is CASSPRAYYGYTF. Written as DNA, the CDR3 is TGTGCCAGCAGTCCCCGGGCCTACTATGGCTACACCTTC.

This chain links TRBV13 with TRBJ2-3; TRBD2 aligns across 7 bases. V shed 4 bases, J shed 3 bases, and the junction held 13 bases outside the gene matches. From germline, CDR1 is PRHDT and CDR2 FYEKMQ (reference sequence). The CDR3 extends over 17 amino acids. This CDR3 is CASSSAAGAGLTDTQYF. The CDR3 DNA is TGTGCCAGCAGCTCCGCCGCTGGAGCGGGGTTAACAGATACGCAGTATTTT.

The chain links TRBV6-5 to TRBJ2-1; D gene ambiguous. The germline gives CDR1 MNHEY, CDR2 SVGAGI. V dropped 8 bases and J dropped 4 bases, with 12 bases sitting between them. This CDR3 is built from 13 residues. In DNA, the CDR3 is TGTGCCAGCGGGCTGCCGGAATACAATGAGCAGTTCTTC. Protein sequence: CASGLPEYNEQFF.

The chain links TRBV7-9 to TRBJ2-5; 8 bases are a match to TRBD2. The J call may be wrong; the DNA end is better matched by TRBJ2-7. The CDR3 runs 13 residues. Germline V lookup: CDR1 SEHNR, CDR2 FQNEAQ (reference sequence). This CDR3 is CASSSTGGGEQYF. The CDR3 nucleotides are TGTGCCAGCAGCTCCACGGGGGGGGGCGAGCAGTACTTC.

The genes are TRBV7-9 and TRBJ2-3; no clear D gene. This CDR3 has 14 residues. Trimming took 3 bases from V and 1 from J, leaving 8 bases between them. Germline V gene data show CDR1 as SEHNR and CDR2 as FQNEAQ (reference sequence). The chain's CDR3 is CASSFSTGTDTQYF. CDR3 nucleotide sequence: TGTGCCAGCAGCTTTTCAACAGGCACAGATACGCAGTATTTT.

The V call is TRBV4-1, the J call TRBJ2-6; D is unresolved. The CDR3 sequence is 14 residues long. V lost 2 bases and J lost 0, with 2 bases in between. Germline-derived CDR1 and CDR2 are MGHRA and YSYEKL. The CDR3 reads CASSQFSGANVLTF. The DNA for the CDR3 is TGCGCCAGCAGCCAATTCTCTGGGGCCAACGTCCTGACTTTC.

V gene TRBV6-1 combines with J gene TRBJ2-3, with 14 bases identical to TRBD2. V lost 4 bases and J lost 4; bases outside the gene matches: 1. CDR3 length: 15 residues. Germline loops: CDR1 MNHNS, CDR2 SASEGT. CDR3 in DNA: TGTGCCAGCAGTGGACTAGCGGGGGGGCCAGATACGCAGTATTTT. This translates into CASSGLAGGPDTQYF.

The chain is built from TRBV6-5 and TRBJ1-1, with 9 nucleotides matching TRBD1. Looked up from germline, CDR1 is MNHEY and CDR2 is SVGAGI. V lost 4 bases and J lost 2; bases outside the gene matches: 5. This CDR3 region has 15 residues. The CDR3 nucleotides are TGTGCCAGCAGTTCCCCGGGACAGGGCAACACTGAAGCTTTCTTT. This codes for CASSSPGQGNTEAFF.

The chain joins TRBV7-2 to TRBJ1-2; 7 bases agree with TRBD1. Trimming cost V 3 bases and J 2 bases; bases outside gene matches: 6. The V gene's germline CDR1 is SGHTA and CDR2 FQGNSA. The CDR3 spans 15 residues. The CDR3 nucleotides read TGTGCCAGCAGCTTGTTTGACAGGGTAAACTATGGCTACACCTTC. The encoded protein is CASSLFDRVNYGYTF.

This rearrangement joins TRBV7-2 to TRBJ2-2, with D unclear. The CDR3 sequence is 13 residues long. Germline CDR1 is SGHTA and CDR2 is FQGNSA. Deletions cut 5 bases from V and 1 base from J, with 5 bases between. For the CDR3, the DNA is TGTGCCAGCAGCCGGATGAACACCGGGGAGCTGTTTTTT. It encodes CASSRMNTGELFF.

The gene calls are TRBV7-8 and TRBJ2-5; D gene unclear. CDR1 is SGHVS, CDR2 FQNEAQ, per germline. Trimming shortened V by 2 bases and J by 3 bases, and 10 bases separated the two germline ends. The CDR3 has 14 amino acids. CDR3 bases: TGTGCCAGCAGCTTACTGACGCGGAAAGAGACCCAGTACTTC. This gives the protein CASSLLTRKETQYF.

In its sample, this clone was seen once. The gene calls are TRBV6-5 and TRBJ2-1, with TRBD1 identical over 7 bases. V dropped 5 bases and J dropped 3; count of bases not matched to a gene: 4. The CDR3 is 14 amino acids. The germline CDR1 and CDR2 sequences are MNHEY and SVGAGI. The CDR3 region is CASSLDRVYNEQFF. DNA of the CDR3: TGTGCCAGCAGTCTAGACAGGGTCTACAATGAGCAGTTCTTC.

This chain links TRBV7-9 with TRBJ1-4; unclear D gene. The V and J ends lost 5 bases and 0 bases respectively, with 13 bases between them. From germline, CDR1 is SEHNR and CDR2 FQNEAQ (reference sequence). This CDR3 is 16 amino acids long. This CDR3 reads CASSRAYSATNEKLFF. The CDR3 nucleotides read TGTGCCAGCAGCCGGGCCTACAGCGCAACTAATGAAAAACTGTTTTTT.